These 8 T cell receptor beta chains were all obtained from the same sample, sequenced in a study of T cell repertoires in cytomegalovirus infection. TCRdb passed the reads through MiXCR, listing each CDR3 protein once. This repertoire shows 560,000 or so distinct CDR3 sequences, approximately 15% found once; its top ten account for roughly 25%. Sequencing input: CD8+ T cells from PBMCs. The source is a human donor in good health (CMV status not recorded). Some clones in this sample may be carry-over from other donors' samples.

This chain links TRBV29-1 with TRBJ1-1; D is unresolved. The CDR3 contains 11 residues. Germline CDR1 SQVTM, CDR2 ANQGSEA. The germline V and J ends were trimmed by 2 bases and 11 bases, with 12 bases remaining between them. The CDR3 reads CSVESSNGAFF. The DNA for the CDR3 is TGCAGCGTTGAATCTTCTAACGGGGCTTTCTTT.

The chain links TRBV12-3 or TRBV12-4 to TRBJ2-5; D gene uncertain. Trimming pared 1 base from V and 1 base from J, leaving 10 bases between. This CDR3 has 15 amino acids. The CDR3 spells CASSLDEGSQETQYF. As DNA, the CDR3 is TGTGCCAGCAGTTTAGACGAAGGCAGCCAAGAGACCCAGTACTTC.

In its sample, this clonotype was seen many times. This chain's CDR3 is CATSDPGQSQHDEQFF. As DNA, the CDR3 is TGTGCCACCAGTGATCCCGGACAGAGCCAGCATGATGAGCAGTTCTTC. The V and J genes are TRBV24-1 and TRBJ2-1; weak D call: TRBD1 (6 bases). Trimming removed 3 bases at V and 8 bases at J, with 19 bases between. Germline loops: CDR1 KGHDR, CDR2 SFDVKD. The CDR3 length is 16 residues.

This clonotype was seen a few times. The chain recombines TRBV4-2 with TRBJ1-2; the D is unclear. The CDR3 has 14 amino acids. Germline CDR1 and CDR2: LGHNA and YNFKEQ. V was shortened by 2 bases and J by 8 bases, with 15 bases between the two germline ends. CDR3: CASSQLEGVEGYTF. CDR3 coding DNA: TGTGCCAGCAGCCAACTTGAGGGAGTGGAAGGCTACACCTTC.

Comment on this clonotype: It may be a read error: a sequence one base away is much more abundant. The chain uses TRBV6-5 and TRBJ1-1; D unclear. Germline V gene lookup returns CDR1 MNHEY and CDR2 SVGAGI. This CDR3 contains 13 residues. CDR3 DNA sequence: TGTGCCGGCAGTGACCCACAAGAAGGTGAAGCTTTCTTT. This sequence encodes CAGSDPQEGEAFF.

This clonotype was detected ten times or more. The CDR3 reads CASSLDDGNEQFF. The CDR3 DNA is TGTGCCAGCAGCTTAGATGACGGAAATGAGCAGTTCTTC. The chain recombines TRBV7-9 with TRBJ2-1; no firm D call. This CDR3 has 13 amino acids. Germline lookup yields CDR1 SEHNR and CDR2 FQNEAQ (reference sequence). V lost 1 base and J lost 7, with 8 bases in between.

A few counts support this clonotype. The CDR3 nucleotides read TGCAGTGCTCACCCGACCCAACGCGGAGGCTACACCTTC. This translates into CSAHPTQRGGYTF. The chain has TRBV20-1 and TRBJ1-2, with no clear D. V dropped 5 bases and J dropped 8 bases, with 18 bases sitting between them. This CDR3 contains 13 residues. The germline V gene has CDR1 DFQATT and CDR2 SNEGSKA (reference sequence).

This clonotype came up many times. The genes are TRBV6-5 and TRBJ1-1; maybe TRBD1 (5 bases). Per germline, CDR1 MNHEY and CDR2 SVGAGI. The CDR3 totals 15 residues. Trimming stripped 4 bases from V and 4 bases from J, with 16 bases between. CDR3 region: CASSLLSGSGTEAFF. CDR3 nucleotides: TGTGCCAGCAGTTTGCTATCAGGGAGTGGCACTGAAGCTTTCTTT.